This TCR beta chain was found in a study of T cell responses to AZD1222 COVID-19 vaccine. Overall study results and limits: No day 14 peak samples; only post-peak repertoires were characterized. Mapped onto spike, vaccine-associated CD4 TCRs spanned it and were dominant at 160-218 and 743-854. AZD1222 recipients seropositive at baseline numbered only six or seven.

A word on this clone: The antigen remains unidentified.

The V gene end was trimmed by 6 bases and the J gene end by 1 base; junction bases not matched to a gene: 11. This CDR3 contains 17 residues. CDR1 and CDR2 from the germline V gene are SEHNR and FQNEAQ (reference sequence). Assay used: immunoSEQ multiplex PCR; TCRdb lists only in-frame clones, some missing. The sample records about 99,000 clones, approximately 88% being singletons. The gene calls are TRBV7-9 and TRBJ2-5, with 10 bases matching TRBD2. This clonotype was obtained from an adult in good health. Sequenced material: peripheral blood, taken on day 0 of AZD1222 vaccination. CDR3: CASSQNLAGGLQETQYF. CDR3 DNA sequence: TGTGCCAGCAGTCAAAACTTAGCGGGAGGCCTCCAAGAGACCCAGTACTTC. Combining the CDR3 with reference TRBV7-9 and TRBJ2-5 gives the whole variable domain DTGVSQNPRHKITKRGQNVTFRCDPISEHNRLYWYRQTLGQGPEFLTYFQNEAQLEKSRLLSDRFSAERPKGSFSTLEIQRTEQGDSAMYLCASSQNLAGGLQETQYFGPGTRLLVL.